Following are 13 T cell receptor beta chains from one sample sequenced in a study of cytomegalovirus exposure and HLA in healthy donors. A multiplex PCR was run with 60 Vbeta primers and 13 Jbeta primers. TCRdb keeps only in-frame clones here, not all; method: immunoSEQ multiplex PCR. Its table lists some 150,000 clones. Input material: PBMCs. These TCRs come from a man in his forties in good health and CMV-seronegative.

The chain is built from TRBV13 and TRBJ2-1; 9 nucleotides match TRBD1. Germline lookup yields CDR1 PRHDT and CDR2 FYEKMQ (reference sequence). The J segment lost 7 bases and the V segment lost 0 bases, leaving 7 bases of the junction unmatched. The CDR3 has 16 residues. CDR3 sequence (DNA): TGTGCCAGCAGCTTAGGCCGGGGGACAGGGAAGAATGAGCAGTTCTTC. The encoded protein is CASSLGRGTGKNEQFF.

The chain links TRBV7-2 to TRBJ1-2, with a tentative D call TRBD1 (6 bases). CDR3 length: 15 residues. Per the germline V gene, CDR1 is SGHTA and CDR2 is FQGNSA. The V gene lost 5 bases and the J gene lost 2 bases, with 15 bases spanning the gap. Here the CDR3 reads CASSQGTQNNYGYTF. The CDR3 DNA is TGTGCCAGCAGCCAGGGGACACAGAACAACTATGGCTACACCTTC.

The rearrangement links TRBV6-4 to TRBJ2-1; 16 positions match TRBD2. Trimming took 4 bases from V and 0 from J; bases not matched to a gene: 9. Germline CDR1 is MRHNA and CDR2 is SNTAGT. This CDR3 is built from 20 residues. CDR3 protein: CASSASAGTSGGASYNEQFF. CDR3 bases: TGTGCCAGCAGTGCCTCCGCCGGGACTAGCGGGGGGGCCTCCTACAATGAGCAGTTCTTC.

The chain combines TRBV5-1 with TRBJ2-3; TRBD2 matches 9 bases. CDR1 is SGHRS, CDR2 YFSETQ, per germline. This CDR3 is 14 amino acids long. The junction had 2 bases not matched to a gene; V was cut back by 0 bases and J by 6 bases. DNA of the CDR3: TGCGCCAGCAGCTTGGCTAGCGGGGCCGATACGCAGTATTTT. The encoded protein is CASSLASGADTQYF.

The chain carries TRBV10-3 and TRBJ2-7, with TRBD1 identical over 8 bases. Trimming took 5 bases from V and 3 from J; bases not matched to a gene: 9. The germline CDR1 and CDR2 sequences are ENHRY and SYGVKD. The CDR3 has 15 amino acids. The CDR3 region has the DNA TGTGCCATCAGTTCGGGGACAGGTGAGGGCTACGAGCAGTACTTC. This gives the protein CAISSGTGEGYEQYF.

The chain recombines TRBV4-2 with TRBJ2-7; D not certain. This CDR3 comprises 15 residues. Looked up from germline, CDR1 is LGHNA and CDR2 is YNFKEQ. The V and J ends lost 0 bases and 3 bases respectively, with 12 bases between them. CDR3 nucleotide sequence: TGTGCCAGCAGCCAAGAGCCAGGAACTTACTACGAGCAGTACTTC. Its protein product is CASSQEPGTYYEQYF.

CDR3 nucleotide sequence: TGTGCCAGTAGTAAGTCCGGGACAGGCAACTATGGCTACACCTTC. Translated, it gives CASSKSGTGNYGYTF. The chain couples TRBV19 to TRBJ1-2; TRBD1 aligns across 8 bases. The CDR3 has 15 amino acids. V lost 4 bases, J lost 2 bases, and 6 bases stayed unmatched. The germline CDR1 and CDR2 sequences are LNHDA and SQIVND (reference sequence).

The rearrangement joins TRBV7-3 to TRBJ2-3; 8 nucleotides match TRBD2. V lost 5 bases and J lost 2; bases outside the gene matches: 3. The CDR3 length is 14 residues. In germline, CDR1 is SGHTA, CDR2 FQGTGA. For the CDR3, the DNA is TGTGCCAGCAGCCCGGGGGGGGTCACAGATACGCAGTATTTT. It specifies CASSPGGVTDTQYF.

The chain carries TRBV7-9 and TRBJ1-5; the match to TRBD1 covers 7 bases. The V gene end was trimmed by 5 bases and the J gene end by 3 bases; junction bases not matched to a gene: 1. Germline V gene lookup returns CDR1 SEHNR and CDR2 FQNEAQ (reference sequence). The CDR3 spans 13 residues. CDR3 protein: CASSGTDNQPQHF. The CDR3 DNA reads as TGTGCCAGCAGCGGGACAGACAATCAGCCCCAGCATTTT.

The chain couples TRBV29-1 to TRBJ2-3; unclear D gene. The CDR3 runs to 12 residues. V lost 6 bases, J lost 2 bases, and 9 bases lay in between. Germline CDR1 is SQVTM and CDR2 is ANQGSEA. In nucleotides, the CDR3 is TGCAGCGTCCACAGCTACACAGATACGCAGTATTTT. Translating it yields CSVHSYTDTQYF.

The chain links TRBV19 to TRBJ1-6, with 7 bases identical to TRBD1. This CDR3 has 13 residues. The J segment lost 14 bases and the V segment lost 5 bases, leaving 9 bases of the junction unmatched. Germline lookup yields CDR1 LNHDA and CDR2 SQIVND (reference sequence). The DNA for the CDR3 is TGTGCCAGTAGTCCACGACAGGGTGGGGCCCTCCACTTT. It translates to CASSPRQGGALHF.

The CDR3 sequence is CASITFGGPNEQFF. The CDR3 region has the DNA TGTGCCAGCATTACCTTTGGGGGCCCCAATGAGCAGTTCTTC. This chain connects TRBV11-2 to TRBJ2-1; a weak D match, TRBD1 (6 bases). V lost 7 bases, J lost 6 bases, and 16 bases lay in between. CDR3 length: 14 amino acids. From germline, CDR1 is SGHAT and CDR2 FQNNGV. Using reference TRBV11-2 and TRBJ2-1 for the parts outside the CDR3, the full variable domain is EAGVAQSPRYKIIEKRQSVAFWCNPISGHATLYWYQQILGQGPKLLIQFQNNGVVDDSQLPKDRFSAERLKGVDSTLKIQPAKLEDSAVYLCASITFGGPNEQFFGPGTRLTVL.

The chain carries TRBV27 and TRBJ2-7; 7 bases align to TRBD1. CDR3 length: 12 residues. V lost 5 bases, J lost 9 bases, and 7 bases stayed unmatched. Germline lookup yields CDR1 MNHEY and CDR2 SMNVEV (reference sequence). The CDR3 is CASSQTGDAQYF. The CDR3 DNA sequence: TGTGCCAGCAGTCAAACAGGGGATGCGCAGTACTTC.